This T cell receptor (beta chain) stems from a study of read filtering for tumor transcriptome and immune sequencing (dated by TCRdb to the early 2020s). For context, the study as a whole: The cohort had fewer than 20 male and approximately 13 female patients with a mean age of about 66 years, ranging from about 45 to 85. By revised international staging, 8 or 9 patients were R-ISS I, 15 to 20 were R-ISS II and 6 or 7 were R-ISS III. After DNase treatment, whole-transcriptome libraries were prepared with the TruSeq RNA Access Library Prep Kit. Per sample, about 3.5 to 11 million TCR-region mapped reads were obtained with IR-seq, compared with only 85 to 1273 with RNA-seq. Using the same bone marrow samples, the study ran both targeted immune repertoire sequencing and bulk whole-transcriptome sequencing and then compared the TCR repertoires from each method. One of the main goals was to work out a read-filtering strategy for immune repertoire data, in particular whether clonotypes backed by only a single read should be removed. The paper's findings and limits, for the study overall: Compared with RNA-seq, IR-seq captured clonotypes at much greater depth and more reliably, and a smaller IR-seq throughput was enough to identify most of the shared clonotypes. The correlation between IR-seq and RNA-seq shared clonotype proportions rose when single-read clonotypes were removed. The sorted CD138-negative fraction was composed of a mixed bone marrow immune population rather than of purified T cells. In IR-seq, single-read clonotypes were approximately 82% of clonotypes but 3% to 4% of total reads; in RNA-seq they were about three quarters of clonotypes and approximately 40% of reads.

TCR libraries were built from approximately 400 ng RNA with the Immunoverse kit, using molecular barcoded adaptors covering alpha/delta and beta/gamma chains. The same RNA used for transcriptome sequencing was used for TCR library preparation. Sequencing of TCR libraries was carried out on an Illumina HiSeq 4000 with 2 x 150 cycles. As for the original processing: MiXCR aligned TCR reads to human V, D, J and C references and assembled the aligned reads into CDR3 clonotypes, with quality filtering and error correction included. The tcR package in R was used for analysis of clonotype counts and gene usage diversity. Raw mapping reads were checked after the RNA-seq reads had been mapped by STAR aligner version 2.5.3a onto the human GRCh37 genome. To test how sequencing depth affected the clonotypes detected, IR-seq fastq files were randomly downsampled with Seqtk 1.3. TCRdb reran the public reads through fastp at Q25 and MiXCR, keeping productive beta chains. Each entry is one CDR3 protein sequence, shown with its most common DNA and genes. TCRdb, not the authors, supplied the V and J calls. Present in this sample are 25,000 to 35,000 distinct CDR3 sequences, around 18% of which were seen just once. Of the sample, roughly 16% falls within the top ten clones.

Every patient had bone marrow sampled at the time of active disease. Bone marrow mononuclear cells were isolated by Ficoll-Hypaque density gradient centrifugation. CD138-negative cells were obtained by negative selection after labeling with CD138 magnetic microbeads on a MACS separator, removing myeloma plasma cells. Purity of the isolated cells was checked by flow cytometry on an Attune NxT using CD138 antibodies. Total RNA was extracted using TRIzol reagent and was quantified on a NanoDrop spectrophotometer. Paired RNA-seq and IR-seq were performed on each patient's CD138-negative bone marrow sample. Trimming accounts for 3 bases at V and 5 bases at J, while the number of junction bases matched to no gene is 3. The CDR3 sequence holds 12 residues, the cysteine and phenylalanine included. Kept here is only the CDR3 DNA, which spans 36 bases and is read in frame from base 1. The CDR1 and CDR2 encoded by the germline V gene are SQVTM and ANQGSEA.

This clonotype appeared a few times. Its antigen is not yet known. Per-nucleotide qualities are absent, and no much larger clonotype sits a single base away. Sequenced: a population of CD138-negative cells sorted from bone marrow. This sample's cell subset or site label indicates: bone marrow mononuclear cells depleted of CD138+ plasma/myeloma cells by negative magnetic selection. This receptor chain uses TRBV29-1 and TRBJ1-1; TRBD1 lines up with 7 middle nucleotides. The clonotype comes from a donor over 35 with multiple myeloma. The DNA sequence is TGCAGCGTTGACAGGGGGGGTACTGAAGCTTTCTTT. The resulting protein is CSVDRGGTEAFF.